The entry below describes one TCR beta chain. What it binds is unknown. The PCR employed 60 Vbeta primers together with 13 Jbeta primers. Here immunoSEQ multiplex PCR was the method, and the copy in TCRdb shows in-frame clones only, minus some. The sample shows over 150,000 clones, approximately 82% of them seen only once. The data originate from a study of cytomegalovirus exposure and HLA in healthy donors. Study conclusions and caveats: TCR beta chains associated with HLA were, in a later analysis, more clonally expanded than equally common others.

After removal of 4 bases from V and 5 bases from J, the junction contained 7 bases not matched to a gene. Germline CDR1 and CDR2: SGDLS and YYNGEE. The CDR3 is 14 residues long. The specimen was PBMCs. This chain links TRBV9 with TRBJ2-7; 9 bases are shared with TRBD1. The sequence was obtained from a male donor in good health and CMV-seropositive. CDR3 protein: CASSPGTGRDEQYF. In DNA, the CDR3 is TGTGCCAGCAGCCCAGGGACAGGGAGAGACGAGCAGTACTTC. The whole variable domain, filled in from reference TRBV9 and TRBJ2-7, reads DSGVTQTPKHLITATGQRVTLRCSPRSGDLSVYWYQQSLDQGLQFLIQYYNGEERAKGNILERFSAQQFPDLHSELNLSSLELGDSALYFCASSPGTGRDEQYFGPGTRLTVT.